A single sample gave rise to the 15 T cell receptor beta chains below, sequenced in a study of immune characterization of retroperitoneal liposarcoma. TCRdb fed the PCR reads into MiXCR, producing one record per CDR3 protein. This table has some 20,000 distinct CDR3 sequences, approximately 35% appearing once. Sequencing used blood. These receptors were collected from a male donor with retroperitoneal liposarcoma.

This clonotype occurred many times. The chain has TRBV27 and TRBJ2-1; 8 bases map to TRBD2. The CDR3 runs to 14 residues. The germline gives CDR1 MNHEY, CDR2 SMNVEV (reference sequence). The ends lost 5 bases at V and 8 bases at J; junction bases unmatched: 8. Here the CDR3 reads CASSPGLVSDEQFF. The CDR3 coding sequence is TGTGCCAGCAGTCCGGGACTAGTTTCCGATGAGCAGTTCTTC.

In its sample, this clonotype was seen a few times. A much more abundant neighbour one base away suggests this may be a read error. V usage is TRBV7-8 and J usage is TRBJ2-1; TRBD1 matches at 9 bases. The V gene end was trimmed by 3 bases and the J gene end by 0 bases; junction bases not matched to a gene: 0. Germline CDR1 is SGHVS and CDR2 is FQNEAQ. This CDR3 has 15 amino acids. CDR3 region: CASSLTGGSYNEQFF. The CDR3 nucleotides are TGTGCCAGCAGCTTGACAGGGGGCTCCTACAATGAGCAGTTCTTC.

By frequency in the sample, this clonotype is medium-sized (0.01 to 0.1%). The chain combines TRBV6-1 with TRBJ2-1, with 11 bases matching TRBD2. J lost 10 bases, V lost 7 bases, and 12 bases had no gene match. Germline lookup yields CDR1 MNHNS and CDR2 SASEGT. This CDR3 contains 15 residues. CDR3 nucleotides: TGTGCCAGCAAGAAGGGACTAGCGGAGAACTACGAGCAGTTCTTC. It codes for CASKKGLAENYEQFF.

This clonotype counts as medium-sized. The rearrangement links TRBV6-1 to TRBJ2-1; a possible D gene is TRBD2 (5 bases). The V end was cut by 0 bases, the J end by 6 bases, with 9 bases between. The CDR3 extends over 14 amino acids. CDR1 and CDR2 (germline): MNHNS, SASEGT. CDR3: CASSEAETTNEQFF. The CDR3 nucleotides read TGTGCCAGCAGTGAAGCGGAGACTACCAATGAGCAGTTCTTC.

The rearrangement links TRBV6-5 to TRBJ2-3; D is uncertain. The J call could be wrong; TRBJ2-1 is a better fit for the DNA end. The CDR3 is made up of 16 amino acids. Germline lookup yields CDR1 MNHEY and CDR2 SVGAGI. Written as DNA, the CDR3 is TGTGCCAGCAGTTACTCAGGACGGTTGGACTACAATGAGCAGTTCTTC. The encoded protein is CASSYSGRLDYNEQFF.

The rearrangement uses TRBV5-4 and TRBJ1-2; the D gene is possibly TRBD1 (5 bases). Germline lookup yields CDR1 SGHNT and CDR2 YYREEE (reference sequence). This CDR3 is 13 amino acids long. The V end lost 2 bases, the J end lost 3 bases, and 8 bases lay between the germline ends. The CDR3 sequence is CASSFDSDYGYTF. Here the CDR3 DNA reads TGTGCCAGCAGCTTTGACAGCGACTATGGCTACACCTTC.

On this clonotype itself: No conserved phenylalanine or tryptophan ends this CDR3, so it is likely a read error. The V and J genes are TRBV6-1 and TRBJ2-1; D call uncertain. The better agreement between TRBJ2-5 and the DNA end casts doubt on the J call. Germline lookup yields CDR1 MNHNS and CDR2 SASEGT. The CDR3 has 16 amino acids. This CDR3 reads CASSSRWSRGTETQYY. The CDR3 nucleotides read TGTGCCAGCAGCTCCCGTTGGTCCCGCGGTACGGAGACCCAGTACTAT.

CDR3 nucleotide sequence: TGCGCCAGCAGTGACCTCGGGGGGCACTATGGCTACACCTTC. Translation gives CASSDLGGHYGYTF. The J gene is TRBJ1-2, the V gene TRBV10-2; a weak D match, TRBD1 (6 bases). Germline V CDR1 and CDR2: WSHSY, SAAADI. CDR3 length equals 14 residues. Trimming left V 3 bases short and J 3 bases short, with 11 bases between.

A few counts support this clonotype. The rearrangement joins TRBV6-1 to TRBJ1-1; 7 nucleotides line up with TRBD1. Losses at the gene ends were 5 bases for V and 8 bases for J; bases not matched to a gene: 14. The CDR3 length is 15 residues. Germline V gene lookup returns CDR1 MNHNS and CDR2 SASEGT. CDR3 coding DNA: TGTGCCAGCAGTTCTCCACCCACAGGGGCCCCGGAAGCTTTCTTT. Its protein product is CASSSPPTGAPEAFF.

This clonotype appeared a few times. J is TRBJ2-1 and V is TRBV6-1, with a weak D call TRBD2 (6 bases). The CDR3 has 14 residues. Germline loops: CDR1 MNHNS, CDR2 SASEGT. The V end lost 8 bases, the J end lost 4 bases, and 15 bases lay between the germline ends. The CDR3 coding sequence is TGTGCCAGCTACACTAGCCTGTCTTACAATGAGCAGTTCTTC. This translates into CASYTSLSYNEQFF.

A word on this clonotype: Being one base from a much bigger clone, this may be a read error. The CDR3 sequence is CASSEGIGGNEQYF. CDR3 in DNA: TGTGCCAGCAGTGAGGGGATTGGGGGTAACGAGCAGTACTTC. The V and J genes are TRBV6-1 and TRBJ2-7; D might be TRBD1 or TRBD2, each matching 5 bases. From germline, CDR1 is MNHNS and CDR2 SASEGT. The CDR3 spans 14 residues. With 3 bases removed from V and 5 bases from J, the gap between germline ends came to 14 bases.

In its sample, this clonotype ranks as medium-sized (0.01 to 0.1%). The chain recombines TRBV7-2 with TRBJ2-3; the D is unclear. The CDR3 sequence is 12 residues long. Germline CDR1 and CDR2: SGHTA and FQGNSA. Trimming took off 5 bases at V and 10 bases at J, with 13 bases between the two ends. As DNA, the CDR3 is TGTGCCAGCAGCGCCCCTAGTCTTTCGCAGTATTTT. This codes for CASSAPSLSQYF.

The sample holds a few counts of this clonotype. The genes are TRBV27 and TRBJ2-1; possibly TRBD2 for D (6 bases). Judging by the DNA end, TRBJ2-7 fits better; the J call may be wrong. Germline CDR1 is MNHEY and CDR2 is SMNVEV (reference sequence). The length of the CDR3 is 13 residues. The CDR3 here is CASSLKPGLEQYF. The DNA of the CDR3 is TGTGCCAGCAGTTTAAAACCGGGACTGGAGCAGTACTTC.

This clonotype has only a few counts. The chain couples TRBV6-6 to TRBJ2-7; D is perhaps TRBD1 (5 bases). The end of the DNA aligns better with TRBJ2-5, so the J call may be wrong. Germline values: CDR1 MNHNY, CDR2 SVGAGI (reference sequence). CDR3 size: 14 residues. The CDR3, as DNA: TGTGCCAGCAGTTACTCCAGACAGAAAGAGACCCAGTACTTC. It encodes CASSYSRQKETQYF.

By sample fraction, this clonotype is medium-sized. The V and J genes are TRBV12-3 or TRBV12-4 and TRBJ2-3; 11 bases are shared with TRBD1. Trimming cost V 5 bases and J 1 base; bases outside gene matches: 8. The CDR3 sequence is 17 residues long. The CDR3 spells CASSLGQGAGGTDTQYF. In nucleotides, the CDR3 is TGTGCCAGCAGTCTAGGACAGGGGGCAGGTGGCACAGATACGCAGTATTTT.